This entry lists 15 T cell receptor beta chains sequenced from one sample in a study of CD8 T cells in ankylosing spondylitis. MiXCR, run by TCRdb on the 5' RACE reads, gives a single entry per CDR3 protein. This table holds around 35,000 distinct CDR3 sequences, roughly 13% found once. Sequencing input: synovial fluid, either unsorted or a sorted T cell fraction (not recorded which). These receptors came from a male donor with ankylosing spondylitis.

The chain joins TRBV5-6 to TRBJ2-7; the D is unclear. Germline-derived CDR1 and CDR2 are SGHDT and YYEEEE. Trimming pared 4 bases from V and 0 bases from J, leaving 11 bases between. The CDR3 spans 14 residues. The DNA of the CDR3 is TGTGCCAGCAGCGCCGATGTTTACTCCTACGAGCAGTACTTC. Translating it yields CASSADVYSYEQYF.

This clonotype appeared once. The chain couples TRBV6-2 or TRBV6-3 to TRBJ2-3; TRBD2 might be the D (6 bases). The CDR3 is 21 amino acids. CDR1 is MNHEY and CDR2 is SVGEGT in the germline V gene. V gave up 3 bases and J gave up 0 bases, with 28 bases separating them. The CDR3 DNA reads as TGTGCCAGCAGTTATTCCGGGACTCACCTTTATATAAAATCTAGCACAGATACGCAGTATTTT. This translates into CASSYSGTHLYIKSSTDTQYF.

J is TRBJ2-5 and V is TRBV28; tentative D call: TRBD1 (5 bases). Trimming pared 5 bases from V and 1 base from J, leaving 8 bases between. The CDR3 is made up of 13 amino acids. Germline CDR1 MDHEN, CDR2 SYDVKM. The CDR3 is CASSRQIQETQYF. In nucleotides, the CDR3 is TGTGCCAGCAGTCGACAGATCCAAGAGACCCAGTACTTC.

In this sample, this clonotype turned up a few times. This chain joins TRBV5-1 and TRBJ2-7; possibly TRBD1 for D (5 bases). In germline, CDR1 is SGHRS, CDR2 YFSETQ. The CDR3 loop spans 14 amino acids. Trimming stripped 0 bases from V and 6 bases from J, with 13 bases between. The CDR3 DNA sequence: TGCGCCAGCAGCTTGGCAGGGTTACCTAGCGAGCAGTACTTC. It specifies CASSLAGLPSEQYF.

This clonotype was counted only a few times. V and J are TRBV10-3 and TRBJ2-3; 12 bases are a match to TRBD2. The V segment lost 3 bases and the J segment 1 base; nucleotides outside the gene matches: 5. Germline CDR1 and CDR2: ENHRY and SYGVKD. The CDR3 totals 17 residues. Here the CDR3 reads CAISDPSGRAGTDTQYF. The CDR3 DNA is TGTGCCATCAGTGACCCTAGCGGGAGGGCTGGCACAGATACGCAGTATTTT.

V usage is TRBV20-1 and J usage is TRBJ2-7; D unclear. Looked up from germline, CDR1 is DFQATT and CDR2 is SNEGSKA (reference sequence). With 0 bases removed from V and 3 bases from J, the gap between germline ends came to 12 bases. There are 14 residues in the CDR3. CDR3 sequence: CSARDRVSNYEQYF. The CDR3 DNA reads as TGCAGTGCTAGAGATCGGGTTAGCAACTACGAGCAGTACTTC.

This clonotype was seen only a few times. This chain links TRBV14 with TRBJ2-3; no definite D call. From germline, CDR1 is SGHDN and CDR2 FVKESK. The V gene lost 4 bases and the J gene lost 7 bases, with 9 bases spanning the gap. The CDR3 is made up of 12 amino acids. The CDR3 nucleotides read TGTGCCAGCAGCCCCATGGAGAATACGCAGTATTTT. It is translated as CASSPMENTQYF.

This clonotype was seen only a few times. The rearrangement links TRBV4-2 to TRBJ2-1; 7 nucleotides align to TRBD2. Germline-derived CDR1 and CDR2 are LGHNA and YNFKEQ. This CDR3 is built from 16 residues. V lost 1 base to trimming and J lost 7 bases; unmatched junction nucleotides: 10. CDR3 in amino acids: CASSQVVGTTSNEQFF. CDR3 bases: TGTGCCAGCAGCCAAGTGGTCGGGACTACATCGAATGAGCAGTTCTTC.

The CDR3 region has the DNA TGCGCCAGCAGCCAAGTCCGCAGGGATGGTGAAAAACTGTTTTTT. This encodes CASSQVRRDGEKLFF. The chain has TRBV4-3 and TRBJ1-4; perhaps TRBD1 as D (5 bases). The V gene lost 1 base and the J gene lost 7 bases, with 13 bases spanning the gap. This CDR3 is 15 amino acids long. Germline CDR1 and CDR2: LGHNA and YSLEER.

V and J are TRBV3-1 and TRBJ2-3; 7 bases match TRBD2. The J segment lost 4 bases and the V segment lost 1 base, leaving 5 bases of the junction unmatched. Germline assignment: CDR1 LGHDT and CDR2 YNNKEL (reference sequence). The CDR3 length is 15 residues. The DNA of the CDR3 is TGTGCCAGCAGCCAAGGGGAGGGCGGCCCAGATACGCAGTATTTT. Translated: CASSQGEGGPDTQYF.

The chain joins TRBV27 to TRBJ2-3; D gene uncertain. V shed 5 bases and J shed 2 bases, with 11 bases lying between them. From germline, CDR1 is MNHEY and CDR2 SMNVEV (reference sequence). CDR3 length equals 14 residues. CDR3 in amino acids: CASSPSLFTDTQYF. As DNA, the CDR3 is TGTGCCAGCAGTCCCTCTTTGTTCACAGATACGCAGTATTTT.

This chain links TRBV20-1 with TRBJ2-7; D may be TRBD2 (7 bases). V was clipped by 3 bases and J by 0 bases, with 12 bases between them. This CDR3 comprises 14 residues. Germline CDR1 DFQATT, CDR2 SNEGSKA (reference sequence). CDR3 amino acids: CSASRGASSYEQYF. The CDR3 DNA is TGCAGTGCTAGCCGGGGGGCTAGCTCCTACGAGCAGTACTTC.

With respect to this clonotype: Just one base apart from a much larger clone, this may be a read error. The chain uses TRBV9 and TRBJ2-5, with D perhaps matching TRBD1 (7 bases). Germline values: CDR1 SGDLS, CDR2 YYNGEE. CDR3 length equals 15 residues. The CDR3 region has the DNA TGTGCCAGCAGCGTAGCAGGAGGGGGCGCGGAGACCCAGAACTTC. Amino acids: CASSVAGGGAETQNF.

This clonotype has only a few counts. The chain uses TRBV5-1 and TRBJ2-5; D is uncertain. There are 15 residues in the CDR3. Looked up from germline, CDR1 is SGHRS and CDR2 is YFSETQ. Trimming stripped 1 base from V and 0 bases from J, with 10 bases between. CDR3 residues: CASSLFPGYQETQYF. CDR3 DNA: TGCGCCAGCAGCTTGTTTCCGGGCTACCAAGAGACCCAGTACTTC. The complete variable domain, with remaining parts taken from reference TRBV5-1 and TRBJ2-5, reads KAGVTQTPRYLIKTRGQQVTLSCSPISGHRSVSWYQQTPGQGLQFLFEYFSETQRNKGNFPGRFSGRQFSNSRSEMNVSTLELGDSALYLCASSLFPGYQETQYFGPGTRLLVL.

This chain joins TRBV15 and TRBJ1-4, with 8 bases aligning to TRBD1. CDR1 and CDR2 (germline): LNHNV, YYDKDF (reference sequence). The CDR3 is 16 residues long. J gave up 4 bases and V 0 bases, and 4 bases lay outside the gene matches. DNA of the CDR3: TGTGCCACCAGCAGAGAGCAGGGGGCTGGTAATGAAAAACTGTTTTTT. Protein product: CATSREQGAGNEKLFF.